Described below is a single T cell receptor beta chain sequence and its context. Original data processing: Estimates of nucleated cell counts were drawn from the amplification of reference gene primers. The assay was immunoSEQ multiplex PCR, and TCRdb's table has in-frame clones only and misses some. Clonal size and the V and J genes are those of that table, whereas D and trimming came from the DNA. The sample yields 65,000 to 70,000 clones, roughly 92% seen once. The CDR3 sequence is 17 residues long. Germline V CDR1 and CDR2: LGHDT, YNNKEL (reference sequence). V lost 4 bases to trimming and J lost 0 bases, with 19 bases between them. The sample comes from a study of blood T cell repertoires in COVID-19. About the study: Donors in the United States, Italy and Spain gave samples during acute or convalescent COVID-19. In each case, the material was cDNA or gDNA derived from T cells, B-cell-depleted T cells, or PBMCs.

The sequenced material came from peripheral blood. This TCR was recovered from a man in his 70s with active COVID-19. The rearrangement joins TRBV3-1 (or the pseudogene TRBV3-2) to TRBJ2-7; the D is unclear. CDR3 region: CASSPNYQSRSSYEQYF. CDR3 coding DNA: TGTGCCAGCAGCCCGAATTATCAGTCCCGGAGCTCCTACGAGCAGTACTTC.